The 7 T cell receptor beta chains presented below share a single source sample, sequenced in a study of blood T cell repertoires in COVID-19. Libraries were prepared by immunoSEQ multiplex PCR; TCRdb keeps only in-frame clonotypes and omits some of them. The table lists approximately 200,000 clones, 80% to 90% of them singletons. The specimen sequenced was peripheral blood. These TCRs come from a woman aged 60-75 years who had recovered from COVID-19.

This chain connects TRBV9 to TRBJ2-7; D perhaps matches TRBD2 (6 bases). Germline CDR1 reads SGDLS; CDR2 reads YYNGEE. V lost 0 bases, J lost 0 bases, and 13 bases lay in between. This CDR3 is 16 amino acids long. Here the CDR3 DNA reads TGTGCCAGCAGCGTAGAACGGGGGAGGAGCTCCTACGAGCAGTACTTC. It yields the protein CASSVERGRSSYEQYF.

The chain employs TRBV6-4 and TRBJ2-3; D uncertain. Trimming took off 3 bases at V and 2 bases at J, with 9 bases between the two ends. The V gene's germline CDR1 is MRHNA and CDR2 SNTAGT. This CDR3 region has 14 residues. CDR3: CASSERPDTDTQYF. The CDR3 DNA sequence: TGTGCCAGCAGTGAGCGCCCCGACACAGATACGCAGTATTTT.

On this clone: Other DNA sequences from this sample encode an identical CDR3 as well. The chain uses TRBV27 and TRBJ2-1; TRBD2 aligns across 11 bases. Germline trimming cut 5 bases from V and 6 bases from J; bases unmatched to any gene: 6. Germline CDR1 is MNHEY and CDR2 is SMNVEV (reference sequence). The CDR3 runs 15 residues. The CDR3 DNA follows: TGTGCCAGCAGTCTGCTAGCGGGGGGTATCAATGAGCAGTTCTTC. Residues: CASSLLAGGINEQFF.

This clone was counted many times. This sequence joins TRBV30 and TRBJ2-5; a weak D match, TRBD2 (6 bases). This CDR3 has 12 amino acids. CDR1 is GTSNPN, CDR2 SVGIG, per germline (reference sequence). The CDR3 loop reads CAYHRDLETQYF. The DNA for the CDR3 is TGTGCTTACCACCGGGACTTAGAGACCCAGTACTTC.

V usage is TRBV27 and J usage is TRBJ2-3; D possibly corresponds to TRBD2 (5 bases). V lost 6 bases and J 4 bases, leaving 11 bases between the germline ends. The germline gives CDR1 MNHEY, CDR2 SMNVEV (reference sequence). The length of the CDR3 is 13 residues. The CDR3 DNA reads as TGTGCCAGCAGGCCCGAGGGTCCAGATACGCAGTATTTT. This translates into CASRPEGPDTQYF.

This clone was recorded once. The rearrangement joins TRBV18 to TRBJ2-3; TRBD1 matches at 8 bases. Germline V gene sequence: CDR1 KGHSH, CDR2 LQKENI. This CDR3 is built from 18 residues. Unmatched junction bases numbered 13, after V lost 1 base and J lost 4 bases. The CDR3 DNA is TGTGCCAGCTCACCACTCCAGGGGGCGGAGATCAAGGCAGATACGCAGTATTTT. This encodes CASSPLQGAEIKADTQYF.

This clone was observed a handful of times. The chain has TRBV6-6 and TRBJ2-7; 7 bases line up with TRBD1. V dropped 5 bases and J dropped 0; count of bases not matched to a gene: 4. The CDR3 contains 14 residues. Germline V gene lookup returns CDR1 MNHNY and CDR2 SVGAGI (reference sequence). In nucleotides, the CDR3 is TGTGCCAGCAGTCCGACAGGGATCTCCTACGAGCAGTACTTC. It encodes CASSPTGISYEQYF.